Following are 13 T cell receptor beta chains from one sample sequenced in a study of T cells in Graves' hyperthyroidism and ophthalmopathy (dated by TCRdb to about 2019). The library was prepared using multiplex PCR. Sequencing took place on an Illumina HiSeq 2000. The TCR beta CDR3 regions were amplified from RNA transcripts. The first round of RT-PCR for the TCR CDR3 was performed with the HTBI primer set and the Qiagen OneStep RT-PCR kit. TCRdb reprocessed the public reads (quality trimming at Q25 with fastp, clone calling with MiXCR) and kept in-frame beta chains. Rows with one shared CDR3 protein collapse into an entry with the most common genes and DNA. Within this sample are more than 550,000 distinct CDR3 sequences, with 40% to 55% of them counted one time only. Of the sample, about 7% falls within the top ten clones. The sample taken for sequencing was peripheral blood or thyroid tissue (not recorded which). Receptors were obtained from an adult man with Graves' disease, either hyperthyroidism or ophthalmopathy (not recorded which).

This clonotype was seen many times. One end of the junction is discordant with germline, which a read error may explain. J is TRBJ1-1 and V is TRBV2; the D is unclear. The CDR3 runs 13 residues. Per the germline V gene, CDR1 is SNHLY and CDR2 is FYNNEI. The CDR3 DNA follows: TGCGCCAGCAGCAACGAGCTGAACACTGAAGCTTTCTTT. Translation gives CASSNELNTEAFF.

This sequence joins TRBV19 and TRBJ2-7; D is uncertain. Trimming removed 6 bases from V and 1 base from J, with 13 bases in between. The CDR3 is 14 amino acids. CDR1 and CDR2 from the germline V gene are LNHDA and SQIVND (reference sequence). The CDR3 reads CASSSSSLSYEQYF. The CDR3 nucleotides read TGTGCCAGTAGCTCAAGCTCTTTATCCTACGAGCAGTACTTC.

The chain recombines TRBV25-1 with TRBJ2-2, with D unresolved. The CDR3 is made up of 10 amino acids. Germline CDR1 is MGHDK and CDR2 is SYGVNS. Between the trimmed V and J ends, which lost 11 bases and 4 bases, there was a span of 5 bases. This CDR3 is CAYVTGELFF. CDR3 bases: TGTGCCTACGTCACCGGGGAGCTGTTTTTT.

This clonotype was observed a few times. V and J are TRBV7-2 and TRBJ1-6; no clear D. Germline-derived CDR1 and CDR2 are SGHTA and FQGNSA. V lost 4 bases, J lost 11 bases, and 9 bases lay in between. The CDR3 has 12 residues. Here the CDR3 reads CASSSSGAPLHF. For the CDR3, the DNA is TGTGCCAGCAGCTCCTCCGGGGCACCCCTCCACTTT.

To note about this clonotype: A read error may account for a junction end that differs from germline. The chain is built from TRBV29-1 and TRBJ1-2; no clear D. The CDR3 extends over 9 amino acids. The germline CDR1 and CDR2 sequences are SQVTM and ANQGSEA. The CDR3 nucleotides are TGCAGGGGTAACGATGGCTACACCTTC. Translated, it gives CRGNDGYTF.

This clonotype was counted only a few times. The chain carries TRBV6-6 and TRBJ2-2; TRBD1 might be the D (6 bases). The V end was cut by 6 bases, the J end by 0 bases, with 8 bases between. The CDR3 extends over 14 amino acids. Germline CDR1 is MNHNY and CDR2 is SVGAGI (reference sequence). The CDR3 DNA sequence: TGTGCCAGCAGAGGGGACACGAACACCGGGGAGCTGTTTTTT. This codes for CASRGDTNTGELFF.

At least ten counts were recorded for this clonotype. This chain connects TRBV29-1 to TRBJ2-5, with a tentative D call TRBD2 (5 bases). The V gene's germline CDR1 is SQVTM and CDR2 ANQGSEA. The CDR3 contains 12 residues. Trimming pared 7 bases from V and 6 bases from J, leaving 15 bases between. The CDR3 bases are TGCAGCGCCCAAGTAGGGAGACAGACCCAGTACTTC. Translated, it gives CSAQVGRQTQYF.

In this sample, this clonotype turned up once. This chain connects TRBV15 to TRBJ2-6; TRBD1 is a possible D gene (5 bases). The V end was cut by 6 bases, the J end by 4 bases, with 7 bases between. The CDR3 has 13 residues. Germline CDR1 and CDR2: LNHNV and YYDKDF (reference sequence). CDR3 amino acids: CATRRTGANVLTF. In nucleotides, the CDR3 is TGTGCCACCAGAAGGACAGGGGCCAACGTCCTGACTTTC.

V gene TRBV19 combines with J gene TRBJ1-2, with D possibly TRBD1 on 5 matching bases. This CDR3 region has 14 residues. Trimming left V 5 bases short and J 7 bases short, with 17 bases between. Germline loops: CDR1 LNHDA, CDR2 SQIVND (reference sequence). CDR3 in amino acids: CASSLARGPSGYTF. CDR3 DNA: TGTGCCAGTAGTCTCGCGAGGGGCCCATCTGGCTACACCTTC.

The V and J genes are TRBV7-9 and TRBJ1-2, with 7 bases identical to TRBD1. V was pared by 5 bases and J by 6 bases, with 12 bases of the junction left unmatched. Looked up from germline, CDR1 is SEHNR and CDR2 is FQNEAQ (reference sequence). This CDR3 spans 15 amino acids. The CDR3 region has the DNA TGTGCCAGCAGCGCCACAGGGAAGGGGGCGCATGGCTACACCTTC. Translating it yields CASSATGKGAHGYTF.

V is TRBV20-1 and J is TRBJ1-5, with 9 bases fitting TRBD1. CDR3 length: 14 amino acids. Germline CDR1 and CDR2: DFQATT and SNEGSKA (reference sequence). V lost 3 bases, J lost 5 bases, and 5 bases stayed unmatched. CDR3 nucleotides: TGCAGTGCTAGTCGGGGACAGGGCGATCAGCCCCAGCATTTT. Protein sequence: CSASRGQGDQPQHF.

The V call is TRBV2, the J call TRBJ1-4; weak D call: TRBD1 (5 bases). The CDR3 sequence is 15 residues long. Per germline, CDR1 SNHLY and CDR2 FYNNEI. Trimming cost V 5 bases and J 2 bases, with 12 bases left between them. Here the CDR3 reads CASSIRELTNEKLFF. The CDR3 nucleotides are TGTGCCAGCAGTATCAGGGAATTGACTAATGAAAAACTGTTTTTT.

In this sample, this clonotype turned up many times. The chain joins TRBV15 to TRBJ1-1; D remains unclear. From germline, CDR1 is LNHNV and CDR2 YYDKDF (reference sequence). The CDR3 spans 15 residues. Trimming cost V 3 bases and J 1 base, with 12 bases left between them. CDR3 sequence reads: CATSSPRTGNTEAFF. DNA of the CDR3: TGTGCCACCAGCAGCCCCCGGACGGGGAACACTGAAGCTTTCTTT.